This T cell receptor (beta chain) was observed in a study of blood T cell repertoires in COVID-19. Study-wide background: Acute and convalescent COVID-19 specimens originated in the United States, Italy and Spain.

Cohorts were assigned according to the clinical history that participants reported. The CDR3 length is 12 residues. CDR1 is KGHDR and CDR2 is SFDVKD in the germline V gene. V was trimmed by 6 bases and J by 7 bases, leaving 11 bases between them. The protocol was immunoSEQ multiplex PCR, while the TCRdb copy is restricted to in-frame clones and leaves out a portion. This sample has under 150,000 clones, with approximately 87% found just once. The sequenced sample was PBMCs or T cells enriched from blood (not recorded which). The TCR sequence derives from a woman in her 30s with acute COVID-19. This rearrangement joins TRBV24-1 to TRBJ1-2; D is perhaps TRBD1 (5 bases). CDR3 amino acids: CATSSRTFGYTF. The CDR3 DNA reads TGTGCCACCAGTTCCCGGACATTTGGCTACACCTTC.